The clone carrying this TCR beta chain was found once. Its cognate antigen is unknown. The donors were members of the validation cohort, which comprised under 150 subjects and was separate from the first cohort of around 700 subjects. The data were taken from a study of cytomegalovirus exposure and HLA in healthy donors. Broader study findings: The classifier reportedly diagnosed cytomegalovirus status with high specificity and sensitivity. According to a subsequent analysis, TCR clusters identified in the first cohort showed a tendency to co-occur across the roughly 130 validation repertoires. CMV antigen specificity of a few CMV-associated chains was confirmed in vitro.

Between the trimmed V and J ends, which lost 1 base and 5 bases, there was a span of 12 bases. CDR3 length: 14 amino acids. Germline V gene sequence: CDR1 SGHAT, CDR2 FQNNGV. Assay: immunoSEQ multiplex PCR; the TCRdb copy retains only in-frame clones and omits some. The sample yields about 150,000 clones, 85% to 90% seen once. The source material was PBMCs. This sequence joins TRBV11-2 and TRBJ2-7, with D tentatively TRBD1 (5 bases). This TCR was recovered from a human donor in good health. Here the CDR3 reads CASSLAGRAHEQYF. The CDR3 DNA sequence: TGTGCCAGCAGCTTAGCCGGCAGGGCCCACGAGCAGTACTTC.